This T cell receptor beta chain was sequenced in a study of PD-1 blockade in classical Hodgkin lymphoma. Germline values: CDR1 SNHLY, CDR2 FYNNEI. The V end was cut by 4 bases, the J end by 0 bases, with 16 bases between. The CDR3 contains 16 residues. Time point described: cycle 4 day 1 (C4D1), after 6 weeks of nivolumab. The patients all showed relapse after autologous stem cell transplantation, while their brentuximab vedotin exposure varied. Classification of best responses gave complete response, partial response or progressive disease. A note on this clone: The antigen is undetermined.

Regarding the study as a whole: By cycle point C4D1, TCR diversity had risen significantly in CD4+ cells (but not CD8+ cells). In newly diagnosed patients, baseline TCR diversity was reportedly below that of healthy donors. Patients with an early start, nivolumab under 1 year after ASCT, were excluded.

Libraries were prepared by immunoSEQ multiplex PCR; TCRdb keeps only in-frame clonotypes and omits some of them. The sample lists roughly 100,000 clones, approximately 89% occurring once. J is TRBJ2-7 and V is TRBV2; tentatively, D is TRBD1 (5 bases). The source of this sequence is a human donor with classical Hodgkin lymphoma. This material consisted of peripheral blood mononuclear cells (PBMCs), taken before the fourth cycle of nivolumab. In nucleotides, the CDR3 is TGTGCCAGCAGTGCGACACAGGTTCTCTCCTCCTACGAGCAGTACTTC. Translated: CASSATQVLSSYEQYF.